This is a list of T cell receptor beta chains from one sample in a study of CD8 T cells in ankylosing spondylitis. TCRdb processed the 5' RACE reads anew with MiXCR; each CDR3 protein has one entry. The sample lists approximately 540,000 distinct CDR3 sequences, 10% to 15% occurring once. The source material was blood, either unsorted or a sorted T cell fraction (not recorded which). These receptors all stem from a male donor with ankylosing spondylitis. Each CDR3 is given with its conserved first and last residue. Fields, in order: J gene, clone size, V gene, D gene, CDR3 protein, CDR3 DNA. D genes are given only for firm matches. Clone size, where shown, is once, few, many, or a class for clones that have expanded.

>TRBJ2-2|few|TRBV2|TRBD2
CASSIQRDGELVF
TGTGCCAGCAGTATACAGCGGGACGGGGAGCTGGTTTTT
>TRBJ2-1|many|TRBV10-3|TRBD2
CAISEAGDYNEQFF
TGTGCCATCAGCGAAGCGGGGGACTACAATGAGCAGTTCTTC
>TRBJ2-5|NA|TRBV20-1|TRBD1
CSGGGTGGRETQYF
TGCAGTGGAGGGGGGACAGGGGGAAGAGAGACCCAGTACTTC
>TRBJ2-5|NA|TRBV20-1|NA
CSATGPRRTQYF
TGCAGTGCGACGGGACCGCGAAGGACCCAGTACTTC
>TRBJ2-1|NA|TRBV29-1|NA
CSGGRRARSYNEQFF
TGCAGCGGTGGGCGGCGGGCCCGCTCCTACAATGAGCAGTTCTTC
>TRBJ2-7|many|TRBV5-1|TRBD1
CASSPGTGGSYEQYF
TGCGCCAGCAGCCCCGGGACAGGGGGTTCCTACGAGCAGTACTTC
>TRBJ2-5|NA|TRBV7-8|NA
CASSHKGEGRSETQYF
TGTGCCAGCAGCCATAAGGGGGAGGGGAGGTCAGAGACCCAGTACTTC
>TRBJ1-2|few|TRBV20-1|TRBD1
CSASRDRGWGGYTF
TGCAGTGCTAGCCGGGACAGGGGGTGGGGTGGCTACACCTTC
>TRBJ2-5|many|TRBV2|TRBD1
CASSVPGQGGETQYF
TGTGCCAGCAGTGTCCCGGGACAGGGGGGGGAGACCCAGTACTTC
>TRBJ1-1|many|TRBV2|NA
CASSAGLLNTEAFF
TGTGCCAGCAGCGCGGGACTTCTGAACACTGAAGCTTTCTTT
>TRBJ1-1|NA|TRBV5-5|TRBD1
CASSYRQGAQGWSTEAFF
TGTGCCAGCAGCTACAGACAGGGGGCCCAGGGGTGGAGCACTGAAGCTTTCTTT
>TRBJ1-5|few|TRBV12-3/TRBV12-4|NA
CASTFSGQGQPQHF
TGTGCCAGCACCTTTAGCGGGCAGGGTCAGCCCCAGCATTTT
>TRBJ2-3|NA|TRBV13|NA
CASSLLRDSPDTQYF
TGTGCCAGCAGCTTACTAAGGGATTCCCCAGATACGCAGTATTTT
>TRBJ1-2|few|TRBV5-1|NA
CASQAGLSNYGYTF
TGCGCCAGCCAGGCCGGACTCTCTAACTATGGCTACACCTTC
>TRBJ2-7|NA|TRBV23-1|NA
CASSPPDGLVLRGQYF
TGCGCCAGCAGTCCTCCGGACGGATTGGTCCTACGAGGGCAGTACTTC
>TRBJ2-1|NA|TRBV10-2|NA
CASSEPGGSRRTYNEQFF
TGCGCCAGCAGTGAGCCCGGGGGCTCCCGCCGCACGTACAATGAGCAGTTCTTC
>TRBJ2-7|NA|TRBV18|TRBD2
CASSVSSGYEQYF
TGTGCCAGCTCAGTATCTAGCGGCTACGAGCAGTACTTC
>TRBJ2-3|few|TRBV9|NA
CASSVYPRQGDTDTQYF
TGTGCCAGCAGCGTATACCCCCGGCAGGGTGATACAGATACGCAGTATTTT
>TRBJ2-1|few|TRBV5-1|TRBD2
CASSLGLAGRHNEQFF
TGCGCCAGCAGCTTGGGGCTAGCGGGAAGACACAATGAGCAGTTCTTC
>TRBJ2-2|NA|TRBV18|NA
CASSPYTDTGELFF
TGTGCCAGCTCACCGTACACCGATACCGGGGAGCTGTTTTTT